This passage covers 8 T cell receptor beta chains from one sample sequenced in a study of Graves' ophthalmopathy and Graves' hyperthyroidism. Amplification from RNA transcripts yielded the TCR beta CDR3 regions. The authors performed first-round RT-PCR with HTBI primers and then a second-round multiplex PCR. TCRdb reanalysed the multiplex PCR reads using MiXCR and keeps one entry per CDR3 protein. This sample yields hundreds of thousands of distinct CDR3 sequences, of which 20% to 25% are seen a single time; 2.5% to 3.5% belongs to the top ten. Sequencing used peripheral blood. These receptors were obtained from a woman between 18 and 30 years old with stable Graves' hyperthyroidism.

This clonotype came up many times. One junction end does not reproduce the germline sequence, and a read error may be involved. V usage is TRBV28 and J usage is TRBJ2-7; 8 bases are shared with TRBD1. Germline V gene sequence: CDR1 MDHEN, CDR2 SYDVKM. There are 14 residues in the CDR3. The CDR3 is CASCLGQVLGEQYF. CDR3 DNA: TGTGCCAGCTGTTTGGGACAGGTTCTTGGAGAGCAGTACTTC.

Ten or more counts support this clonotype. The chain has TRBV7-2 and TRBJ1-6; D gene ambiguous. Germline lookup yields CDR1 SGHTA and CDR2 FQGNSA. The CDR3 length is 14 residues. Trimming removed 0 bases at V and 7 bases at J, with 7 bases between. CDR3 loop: CASSLAPFNSPLHF. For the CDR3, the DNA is TGTGCCAGCAGCTTAGCGCCTTTCAATTCACCCCTCCACTTT.

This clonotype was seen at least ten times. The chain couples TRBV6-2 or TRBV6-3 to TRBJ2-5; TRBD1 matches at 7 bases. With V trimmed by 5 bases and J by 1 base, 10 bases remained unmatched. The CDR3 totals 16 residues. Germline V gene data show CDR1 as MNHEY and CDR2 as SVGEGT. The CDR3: CASSLRQGTAQETQYF. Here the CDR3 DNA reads TGTGCCAGCAGTCTCCGACAGGGAACCGCCCAAGAGACCCAGTACTTC.

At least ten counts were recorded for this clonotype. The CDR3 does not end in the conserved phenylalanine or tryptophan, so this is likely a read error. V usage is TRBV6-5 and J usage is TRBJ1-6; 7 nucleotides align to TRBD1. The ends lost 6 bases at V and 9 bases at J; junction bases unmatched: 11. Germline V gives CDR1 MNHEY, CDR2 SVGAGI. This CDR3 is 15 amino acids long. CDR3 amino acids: CASRATGDRISPLHS. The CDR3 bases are TGTGCCAGCAGGGCCACAGGGGACCGGATTTCACCCCTCCACTCT.

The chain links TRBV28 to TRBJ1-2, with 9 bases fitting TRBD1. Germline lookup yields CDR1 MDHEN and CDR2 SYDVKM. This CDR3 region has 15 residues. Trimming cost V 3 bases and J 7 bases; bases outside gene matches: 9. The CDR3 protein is CASSLGGQGIGGYTF. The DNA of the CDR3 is TGTGCCAGCAGTTTGGGCGGACAGGGGATTGGTGGCTACACCTTC.

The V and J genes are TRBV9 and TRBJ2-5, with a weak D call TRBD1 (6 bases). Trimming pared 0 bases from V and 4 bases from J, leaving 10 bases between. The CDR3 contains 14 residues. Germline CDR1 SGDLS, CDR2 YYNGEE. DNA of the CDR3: TGTGCCAGCAGCGTAGCAGGGGCCAGAGAGACCCAGTACTTC. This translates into CASSVAGARETQYF.

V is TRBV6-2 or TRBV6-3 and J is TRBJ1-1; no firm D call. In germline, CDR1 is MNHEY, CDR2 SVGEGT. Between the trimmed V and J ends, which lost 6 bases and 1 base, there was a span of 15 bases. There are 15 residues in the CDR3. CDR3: CASSARRPSNTEAFF. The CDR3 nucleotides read TGTGCCAGCAGCGCCCGGAGGCCGTCGAACACTGAAGCTTTCTTT.

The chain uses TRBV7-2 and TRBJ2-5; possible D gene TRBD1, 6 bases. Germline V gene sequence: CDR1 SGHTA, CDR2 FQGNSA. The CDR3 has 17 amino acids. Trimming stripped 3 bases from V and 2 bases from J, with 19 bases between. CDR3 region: CASSLRDGWTAQETQYF. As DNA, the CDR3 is TGTGCCAGCAGCTTGCGAGATGGCTGGACAGCTCAAGAGACCCAGTACTTC. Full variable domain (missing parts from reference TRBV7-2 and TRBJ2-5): GAGVSQSPSNKVTEKGKDVELRCDPISGHTALYWYRQSLGQGLEFLIYFQGNSAPDKSGLPSDRFSAERTGGSVSTLTIQRTQQEDSAVYLCASSLRDGWTAQETQYFGPGTRLLVL.